The source of this T cell receptor beta chain is a study of shared clonotypes between healthy human individuals. Every donor, a Caucasian adult, lived in Nashville, Tennessee. Unsorted PBMC DNA went through sequencing on ten immunoSEQ deep assay plates. Per the study methods: ImmunoSEQ output held junction-only sequences without quality scores, so filtering differed. TCRdb keeps only in-frame clones here, not all; method: immunoSEQ multiplex PCR. That table furnishes V, J and clone size, whereas the DNA furnished D and trimming. Of about 490,000 clones detected, over 75% appear once; the ten largest clones hold 12%. V was pared by 5 bases and J by 3 bases, with 13 bases between. CDR1 SSHAT and CDR2 FNYEAQ come from the germline V gene (reference sequence). The CDR3 length is 14 residues. This clone appeared once.

The sequenced material came from PBMCs. The chain carries TRBV7-7 and TRBJ1-1, with D perhaps matching TRBD1 (6 bases). The clonotype comes from a woman aged 40 to 50 in good health. Some clones in this sample may be carry-over from other donors' samples. CDR3: CASSPVGGHTEAFF. CDR3 DNA: TGTGCCAGCAGCCCCGTAGGGGGGCACACTGAAGCTTTCTTT.